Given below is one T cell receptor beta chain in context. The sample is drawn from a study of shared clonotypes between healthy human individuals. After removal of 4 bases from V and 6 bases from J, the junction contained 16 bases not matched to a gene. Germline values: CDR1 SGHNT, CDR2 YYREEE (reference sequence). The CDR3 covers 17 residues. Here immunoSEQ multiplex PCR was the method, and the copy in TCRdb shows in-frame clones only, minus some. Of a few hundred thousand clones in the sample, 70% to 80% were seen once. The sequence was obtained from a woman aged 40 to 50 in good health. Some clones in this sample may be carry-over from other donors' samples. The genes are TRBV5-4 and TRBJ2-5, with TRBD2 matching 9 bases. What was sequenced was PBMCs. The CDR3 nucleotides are TGTGCCAGCAGCCAAAGGGGTTGGCGGGAGGGCCTGCAGACCCAGTACTTC. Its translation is CASSQRGWREGLQTQYF.